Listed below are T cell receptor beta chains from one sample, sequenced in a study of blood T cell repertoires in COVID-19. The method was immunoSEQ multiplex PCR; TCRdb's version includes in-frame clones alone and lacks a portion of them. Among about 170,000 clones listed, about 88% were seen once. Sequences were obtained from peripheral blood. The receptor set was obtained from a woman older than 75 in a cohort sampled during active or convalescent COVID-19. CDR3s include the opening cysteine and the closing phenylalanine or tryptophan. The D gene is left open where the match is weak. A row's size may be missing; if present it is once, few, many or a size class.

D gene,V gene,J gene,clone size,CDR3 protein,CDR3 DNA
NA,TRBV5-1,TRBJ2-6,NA,CASSSGSGANVLTF,TGCGCCAGCAGCTCAGGATCTGGGGCCAACGTCCTGACTTTC
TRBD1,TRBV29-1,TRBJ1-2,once,CSVTTGAGNYGYTF,TGCAGCGTCACTACAGGGGCCGGTAACTATGGCTACACCTTC
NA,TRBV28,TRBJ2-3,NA,CASNVGRGTDTQYF,TGTGCCAGCAATGTGGGCAGAGGCACAGATACGCAGTATTTT
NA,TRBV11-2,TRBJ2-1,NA,CASSLGLYEDNEQFF,TGTGCCAGCAGCTTGGGACTGTACGAGGACAATGAGCAGTTCTTC
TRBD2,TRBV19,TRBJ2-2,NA,CASSLGTSAGELFF,TGTGCCAGTAGTCTGGGGACTAGTGCCGGGGAGCTGTTTTTT
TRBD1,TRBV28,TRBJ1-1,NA,CASSLGTGDTEAFF,TGTGCCAGCAGTTTAGGGACAGGGGACACTGAAGCTTTCTTT
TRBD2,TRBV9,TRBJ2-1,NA,CASSVGAGGDYNEQFF,TGTGCCAGCAGCGTAGGAGCGGGGGGCGATTACAATGAGCAGTTCTTC
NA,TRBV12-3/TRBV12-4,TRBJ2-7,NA,CASSGLTGMEQYF,TGTGCCAGCAGCGGACTTACGGGGATGGAGCAGTACTTC
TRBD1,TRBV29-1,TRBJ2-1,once,CSEQGALGEQFF,TGCAGCGAACAGGGGGCGCTGGGAGAGCAGTTCTTC
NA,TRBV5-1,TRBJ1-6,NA,CASSLRQSYNSPLHF,TGCGCCAGCAGCCTTAGACAGAGCTATAATTCACCCCTCCACTTT
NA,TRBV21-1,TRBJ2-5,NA,CASSKGHRSTETQYF,TGTGCCAGCAGCAAAGGGCACAGGTCTACGGAGACCCAGTACTTC
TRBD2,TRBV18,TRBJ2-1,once,CASSPGLAGETEQFF,TGTGCCAGCTCACCCGGACTAGCGGGAGAAACTGAGCAGTTCTTC
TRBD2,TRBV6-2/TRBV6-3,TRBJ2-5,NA,CASSARLAGGVGETQYF,TGTGCCAGCAGTGCAAGACTAGCGGGAGGGGTCGGAGAGACCCAGTACTTC
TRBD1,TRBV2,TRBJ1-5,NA,CASSGQGANSNQPQHF,TGTGCCAGCAGCGGACAGGGGGCAAATAGCAATCAGCCCCAGCATTTT
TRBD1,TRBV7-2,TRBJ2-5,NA,CASSADRGLETQYF,TGTGCCAGCAGCGCCGACAGGGGGCTGGAGACCCAGTACTTC
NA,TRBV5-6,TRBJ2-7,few,CASSWQGYSGEQYF,TGTGCCAGCAGCTGGCAGGGGTATTCTGGCGAGCAGTACTTC
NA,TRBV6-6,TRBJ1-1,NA,CASTRQASNTEAFF,TGTGCCAGCACCCGACAGGCCTCGAACACTGAAGCTTTCTTT
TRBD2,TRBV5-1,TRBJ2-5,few,CASSLASGSKTQYF,TGCGCCAGCAGCTTGGCTAGCGGGAGTAAGACCCAGTACTTC
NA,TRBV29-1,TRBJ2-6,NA,CSAGQTSGANVLTF,TGCAGCGCCGGACAAACCTCTGGGGCCAACGTCCTGACTTTC
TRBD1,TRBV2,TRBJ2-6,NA,CASSMTGVGSGANVLTF,TGTGCCAGCAGCATGACAGGGGTAGGCTCTGGGGCCAACGTCCTGACTTTC
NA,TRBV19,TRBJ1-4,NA,CASSISGIYEKLFF,TGTGCCAGTAGTATATCGGGAATTTACGAAAAACTGTTTTTT
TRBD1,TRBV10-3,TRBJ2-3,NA,CAITTGTGDTDTQYF,TGTGCCATCACAACCGGGACAGGGGACACAGATACGCAGTATTTT
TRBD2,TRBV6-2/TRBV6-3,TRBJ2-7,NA,CASSYWTSGGARDEQYF,TGTGCCAGCAGTTACTGGACTAGCGGGGGGGCCCGCGACGAGCAGTACTTC
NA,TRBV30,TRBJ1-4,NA,CAWSTGIGEKLFF,TGTGCCTGGAGTACAGGAATAGGTGAAAAACTGTTTTTT